This T cell receptor (beta chain) was captured by sequencing in a study of shared clonotypes between healthy human individuals. Whole-study context: The donor pool was made up of two women and a few men aged 18 to 49. Three plates were used per donor for CD4 naive, three for CD4 memory, two for CD8 naive and one for CD8 memory. Study-wide results and limits: Approximately 5.1% was the fraction of naive CD4 clonotypes found shared across a few donors.

Germline trimming cut 2 bases from V and 6 bases from J; bases unmatched to any gene: 7. Germline assignment: CDR1 MNHEY and CDR2 SMNVEV (reference sequence). CDR3 length: 15 amino acids. A word on this clone: Antigen unknown.

Splitting of each subset's genomic DNA was done evenly across several immunoSEQ plates. The table came from immunoSEQ multiplex PCR; TCRdb's copy has only in-frame clones and leaves some out. The sample shows about 870,000 clones, 80% to 95% of them seen only once. Terminally differentiated effector memory CD45RA+ cells were excluded from the naive CD8 cells, which were CD45RO-negative and positively selected for CCR7. This rearrangement joins TRBV27 to TRBJ2-1, with 7 positions matching TRBD2. The sequenced sample was naive CD8+ T cells sorted from blood. The TCR was taken from a young man in good health. CDR3 nucleotides: TGTGCCAGCAGTTTAGGCCGGACGGGAGGCAATGAGCAGTTCTTC. Amino acids: CASSLGRTGGNEQFF.